The 26 T cell receptor beta chains presented below share a single source sample, sequenced in a study of blood T cell repertoires in COVID-19. TCRdb's table, derived via immunoSEQ multiplex PCR, lists solely in-frame clones and lacks some. The sample yields about 200,000 clones, around four fifths seen once. The sample taken for sequencing was peripheral blood. Source of these receptors: a man in his 60s with COVID-19, enrolled during active disease.

The chain has TRBV5-1 and TRBJ2-7; 10 nucleotides line up with TRBD2. J was trimmed by 8 bases and V by 4 bases; bases with no gene match: 12. The CDR3 covers 15 residues. Germline V gene lookup returns CDR1 SGHRS and CDR2 YFSETQ. CDR3 coding DNA: TGCGCCAGCAGCACCCTGGGGCTAGCGGGAGTTCAGCAGTACTTC. As protein: CASSTLGLAGVQQYF.

With respect to this clone: A junction end diverges from the germline sequence, so it may reflect a read error. The gene calls are TRBV11-2 and TRBJ1-1, with D uncertain. Germline CDR1 reads SGHAT; CDR2 reads FQNNGV. The CDR3 has 14 amino acids. CDR3 sequence (DNA): TGTGCCAGCAGTTTAGACATATACCTCGCGGCGGCTTTCTTT. Its translation is CASSLDIYLAAAFF. Complete variable domain (other parts from reference TRBV11-2 and TRBJ1-1): EAGVAQSPRYKIIEKRQSVAFWCNPISGHATLYWYQQILGQGPKLLIQFQNNGVVDDSQLPKDRFSAERLKGVDSTLKIQPAKLEDSAVYLCASSLDIYLAAAFFGQGTRLTVV.

The chain recombines TRBV28 with TRBJ1-3; D uncertain. Germline CDR1 is MDHEN and CDR2 is SYDVKM. CDR3 length: 12 amino acids. Trimming shortened V by 9 bases and J by 2 bases, and 8 bases separated the two germline ends. DNA for the CDR3: TGTGCCAGTCGGTCGGCTGGAAACACCATATATTTT. As protein: CASRSAGNTIYF.

Of note for this clone: This CDR3 is also generated by other DNA sequences in the sample. The chain recombines TRBV18 with TRBJ1-1; D unclear. CDR1 is KGHSH, CDR2 LQKENI, per germline. This CDR3 is 13 amino acids long. V was shortened by 3 bases and J by 0 bases, with 5 bases between the two germline ends. Here the CDR3 reads CASSPSVNTEAFF. As DNA, the CDR3 is TGTGCCAGCTCACCTTCTGTGAACACTGAAGCTTTCTTT.

V gene TRBV30 combines with J gene TRBJ1-2, with D unresolved. The CDR3 spans 13 residues. Germline CDR1 GTSNPN, CDR2 SVGIG (reference sequence). V was pared by 5 bases and J by 4 bases, with 14 bases between. The CDR3 DNA reads as TGTGCCTGGTCCCCGACCGAGGGCTATGGCTACACCTTC. Amino acids: CAWSPTEGYGYTF. Full variable domain (missing parts from reference TRBV30 and TRBJ1-2): SQTIHQWPATLVQPVGSPLSLECTVEGTSNPNLYWYRQAAGRGLQLLFYSVGIGQISSEVPQNLSASRPQDRQFILSSKKLLLSDSGFYLCAWSPTEGYGYTFGSGTRLTVV.

The chain has TRBV7-3 and TRBJ2-1, with 9 bases identical to TRBD2. Trimming cost V 4 bases and J 3 bases; bases outside gene matches: 1. Germline V lookup: CDR1 SGHTA, CDR2 FQGTGA. The CDR3 totals 14 residues. CDR3 region: CASSSTSGYNEQFF. CDR3 DNA sequence: TGTGCCAGCAGCTCGACTAGCGGCTACAATGAGCAGTTCTTC.

The chain employs TRBV5-1 and TRBJ2-3; D is possibly TRBD2 (6 bases). This CDR3 has 14 residues. V was pared by 7 bases and J by 5 bases, with 17 bases between. Germline CDR1 SGHRS, CDR2 YFSETQ. The CDR3 nucleotides are TGCGCCAGCTCTCCGGGAGTCGGTATAGATACGCAGTATTTT. As protein: CASSPGVGIDTQYF. Full variable domain (missing parts from reference TRBV5-1 and TRBJ2-3): KAGVTQTPRYLIKTRGQQVTLSCSPISGHRSVSWYQQTPGQGLQFLFEYFSETQRNKGNFPGRFSGRQFSNSRSEMNVSTLELGDSALYLCASSPGVGIDTQYFGPGTRLTVL.

V is TRBV30 and J is TRBJ2-7; the D gene is possibly TRBD2 (6 bases). The CDR3 is 12 residues long. Trimming pared 4 bases from V and 1 base from J, leaving 8 bases between. Per germline, CDR1 GTSNPN and CDR2 SVGIG (reference sequence). The CDR3 reads CAWKGRSYEQYF. The CDR3 DNA is TGTGCCTGGAAAGGGAGGTCCTACGAGCAGTACTTC. Full variable domain (remainder filled in from reference TRBV30 and TRBJ2-7): SQTIHQWPATLVQPVGSPLSLECTVEGTSNPNLYWYRQAAGRGLQLLFYSVGIGQISSEVPQNLSASRPQDRQFILSSKKLLLSDSGFYLCAWKGRSYEQYFGPGTRLTVT.

The V gene is TRBV27, the J gene TRBJ2-2; perhaps TRBD2 as D (5 bases). Germline V lookup: CDR1 MNHEY, CDR2 SMNVEV (reference sequence). The ends were cut back, 5 bases at V and 5 bases at J, with 15 bases in the middle. The CDR3 loop spans 15 amino acids. The CDR3 sequence is CASSPLSTGTGELFF. DNA for the CDR3: TGTGCCAGCAGTCCTCTGTCTACGGGGACCGGGGAGCTGTTTTTT.

This clone is a singleton in its sample. The gene calls are TRBV10-3 and TRBJ1-6, with D perhaps TRBD1 (6 bases). The CDR3 has 15 amino acids. Germline V gene lookup returns CDR1 ENHRY and CDR2 SYGVKD. Trimming pared 3 bases from V and 5 bases from J, leaving 11 bases between. The CDR3 DNA follows: TGTGCCATCAGTGATTATACAGGGAATAATTCACCCCTCCACTTT. Translated: CAISDYTGNNSPLHF.

This clone was seen just once. The chain uses TRBV29-1 and TRBJ1-5; D is unresolved. The V gene lost 7 bases and the J gene lost 4 bases, with 17 bases spanning the gap. CDR3 size: 14 residues. The germline V gene encodes CDR1 SQVTM and CDR2 ANQGSEA. CDR3 coding DNA: TGCAGCGCCGCCATTCATGCGGGGAATCAGCCCCAGCATTTT. This sequence encodes CSAAIHAGNQPQHF.

The V and J genes are TRBV19 and TRBJ1-6; the D is unclear. This CDR3 is 17 amino acids long. V was shortened by 5 bases and J by 0 bases, with 14 bases between the two germline ends. CDR1 and CDR2 (germline): LNHDA, SQIVND (reference sequence). In DNA, the CDR3 is TGTGCCAGTAGTCCCGGTGGAGAGAGCTCCTATAATTCACCCCTCCACTTT. As protein: CASSPGGESSYNSPLHF.

The chain is built from TRBV6-2 or TRBV6-3 and TRBJ1-2; 9 bases match TRBD1. With 5 bases clipped from V and 8 bases from J, the junction kept 9 bases outside the gene matches. The CDR3 extends over 14 amino acids. The germline CDR1 and CDR2 sequences are MNHEY and SVGEGT. The CDR3: CASSRRDRVGGYTF. DNA for the CDR3: TGTGCCAGCAGTCGTAGGGACAGGGTAGGAGGCTACACCTTC.

The chain joins TRBV10-3 to TRBJ2-1; 11 bases match TRBD2. CDR1 and CDR2 from the germline V gene are ENHRY and SYGVKD. Trimming removed 6 bases from V and 1 base from J; junction bases left unmatched: 11. The CDR3 is 18 residues long. CDR3 protein: CAISPTLAGGGSYNEQFF. The CDR3, as DNA: TGTGCCATCAGCCCTACTTTAGCGGGAGGGGGGTCCTACAATGAGCAGTTCTTC.

This chain uses TRBV7-8 with TRBJ1-6, with 11 bases lining up with TRBD1. The CDR3 has 16 amino acids. Per germline, CDR1 SGHVS and CDR2 FQNEAQ. The junction had 10 bases not matched to a gene; V was cut back by 5 bases and J by 10 bases. CDR3 amino acids: CASSPLGQGAGSPLHF. The CDR3, as DNA: TGTGCCAGCAGCCCCCTAGGACAGGGGGCAGGATCACCCCTCCACTTT.

V is TRBV12-3 or TRBV12-4 and J is TRBJ1-6; 7 nucleotides match TRBD1. J lost 8 bases, V lost 7 bases, and 5 bases had no gene match. The CDR3 is made up of 13 amino acids. Here the CDR3 reads CASNRRGHSPLHF. CDR3 sequence (DNA): TGTGCCAGCAACAGGAGGGGGCATTCACCCCTCCACTTT.

The CDR3 region has the DNA TGTGCCACCAGCGGGCTAGCGGGCTACGAGCAGTACTTC. This gives the protein CATSGLAGYEQYF. The gene calls are TRBV15 and TRBJ2-7; 8 nucleotides agree with TRBD2. The CDR3 runs to 13 residues. The V segment lost 5 bases and the J segment 3 bases; nucleotides outside the gene matches: 3. Per germline, CDR1 LNHNV and CDR2 YYDKDF (reference sequence).

The chain uses TRBV20-1 and TRBJ2-7, with 10 bases lining up with TRBD1. The V segment lost 3 bases and the J segment 2 bases; nucleotides outside the gene matches: 4. Germline lookup yields CDR1 DFQATT and CDR2 SNEGSKA (reference sequence). This CDR3 contains 14 residues. The CDR3 sequence is CSASLTGGTYEQYF. CDR3 DNA sequence: TGCAGTGCTAGTTTGACAGGGGGCACCTACGAGCAGTACTTC.

V usage is TRBV4-1 and J usage is TRBJ2-1, with a tentative D call TRBD1 (6 bases). Germline-derived CDR1 and CDR2 are MGHRA and YSYEKL. The CDR3 sequence is 16 residues long. V was cut by 3 bases and J by 1 base, with 13 bases left in between. In DNA form, the CDR3 reads TGCGCCAGCAGCCAGGACAGCGGACATTCCTACAATGAGCAGTTCTTC. Amino acid sequence: CASSQDSGHSYNEQFF.

This chain uses TRBV5-6 with TRBJ2-7; the match to TRBD1 covers 9 bases. The germline CDR1 and CDR2 sequences are SGHDT and YYEEEE. The CDR3 runs 14 residues. The J segment lost 3 bases and the V segment lost 3 bases, leaving 4 bases of the junction unmatched. The CDR3 sequence is CASSSPGQGYEQYF. In DNA, the CDR3 is TGTGCCAGCAGCTCCCCGGGACAGGGCTACGAGCAGTACTTC. The whole variable domain, remainder taken from reference TRBV5-6 and TRBJ2-7, is DAGVTQSPTHLIKTRGQQVTLRCSPKSGHDTVSWYQQALGQGPQFIFQYYEEEERQRGNFPDRFSGHQFPNYSSELNVNALLLGDSALYLCASSSPGQGYEQYFGPGTRLTVT.

The J gene is TRBJ2-1, the V gene TRBV15, with 8 positions matching TRBD1. V gave up 3 bases and J gave up 6 bases; unmatched junction bases: 7. Germline assignment: CDR1 LNHNV and CDR2 YYDKDF (reference sequence). The CDR3 is 15 residues long. The CDR3 region is CATSSRGQVSNEQFF. The DNA for the CDR3 is TGTGCCACCAGCAGTCGGGGACAGGTGTCCAATGAGCAGTTCTTC. Drawing the rest from reference TRBV15 and TRBJ2-1, the complete variable domain is DAMVIQNPRYQVTQFGKPVTLSCSQTLNHNVMYWYQQKSSQAPKLLFHYYDKDFNNEADTPDNFQSRRPNTSFCFLDIRSPGLGDTAMYLCATSSRGQVSNEQFFGPGTRLTVL.

For the CDR3, the DNA is TGTGCCAGTAGCGGAGGGGTCAGGTCGAACACCGGGGAGCTGTTTTTT. It specifies CASSGGVRSNTGELFF. The genes are TRBV19 and TRBJ2-2, with D possibly being TRBD2 (6 bases). V dropped 6 bases and J dropped 0 bases, with 14 bases sitting between them. The germline V gene has CDR1 LNHDA and CDR2 SQIVND (reference sequence). This CDR3 spans 16 amino acids.

This clone was picked up a small number of times. This rearrangement joins TRBV7-2 to TRBJ2-5; a possible D gene is TRBD1 (6 bases). CDR3 length: 14 amino acids. Germline loops: CDR1 SGHTA, CDR2 FQGNSA. V lost 1 base, J lost 5 bases, and 11 bases lay in between. This chain's CDR3 is CASSLDSGEETQYF. CDR3 in DNA: TGTGCCAGCAGCTTAGATTCAGGGGAGGAGACCCAGTACTTC.

This clone was counted only a few times. The chain joins TRBV5-1 to TRBJ2-2; D may be TRBD1 (6 bases). Trimming took 0 bases from V and 2 from J, leaving 11 bases between them. CDR1 is SGHRS, CDR2 YFSETQ, per germline. The CDR3 is 16 amino acids. CDR3 in amino acids: CASSLVPGDNTGELFF. In DNA form, the CDR3 reads TGCGCCAGCAGCTTGGTCCCAGGGGACAACACCGGGGAGCTGTTTTTT.

This chain uses TRBV28 with TRBJ1-2, with 7 bases identical to TRBD1. Germline CDR1 is MDHEN and CDR2 is SYDVKM. With V trimmed by 4 bases and J by 8 bases, 19 bases remained unmatched. The CDR3 is 17 residues long. The DNA for the CDR3 is TGTGCCAGCAGTTCCCCCCTAAGGAGCAGGGGGAAAGACGGCTACACCTTC. It is translated as CASSSPLRSRGKDGYTF.

CDR3 DNA: TGTGCCAGCAGCGTTGGACAGGCCTACGAGCAGTACTTC. Its protein product is CASSVGQAYEQYF. J is TRBJ2-7 and V is TRBV5-6; 7 bases agree with TRBD1. J gave up 2 bases and V 4 bases, and 3 bases lay outside the gene matches. In germline, CDR1 is SGHDT, CDR2 YYEEEE. CDR3 size: 13 residues.